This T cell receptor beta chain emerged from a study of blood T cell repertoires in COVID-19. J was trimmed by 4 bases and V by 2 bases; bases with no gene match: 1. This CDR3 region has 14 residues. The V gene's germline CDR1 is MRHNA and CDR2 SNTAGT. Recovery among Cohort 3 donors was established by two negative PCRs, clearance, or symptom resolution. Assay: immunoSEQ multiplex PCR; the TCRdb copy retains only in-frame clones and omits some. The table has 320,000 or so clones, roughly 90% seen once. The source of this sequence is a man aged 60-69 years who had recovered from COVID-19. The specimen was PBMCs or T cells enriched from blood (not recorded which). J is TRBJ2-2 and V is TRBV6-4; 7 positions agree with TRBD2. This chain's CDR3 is CASSDGGGTGELFF. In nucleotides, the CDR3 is TGTGCCAGCAGTGACGGGGGGGGCACCGGGGAGCTGTTTTTT.